Shown below are 2 T cell receptor beta chains from a single sample sequenced in a study of cytomegalovirus exposure and HLA in healthy donors. A multiplex PCR was run with 60 Vbeta primers and 13 Jbeta primers. Measured with immunoSEQ multiplex PCR; TCRdb has only the in-frame clones, and not every one. The sample has 200,000 to 250,000 clones; around 89% are singletons. The specimen was PBMCs. The receptor source for this set is a young woman in good health and CMV-seronegative.

This clone is a singleton in its sample. The rearrangement uses TRBV4-3 and TRBJ2-3; 9 bases fit TRBD1. The CDR3 loop spans 16 amino acids. Trimming removed 4 bases from V and 5 bases from J; junction bases left unmatched: 10. CDR1 is LGHNA, CDR2 YSLEER, per germline. The CDR3: CASSRGRQGGQDTQYF. Here the CDR3 DNA reads TGCGCCAGCAGCCGGGGCCGACAGGGGGGTCAAGATACGCAGTATTTT.

The gene calls are TRBV30 and TRBJ1-3; TRBD1 agrees at 8 bases. The V segment lost 3 bases and the J segment 4 bases; nucleotides outside the gene matches: 2. The CDR3 runs to 13 residues. Per germline, CDR1 GTSNPN and CDR2 SVGIG (reference sequence). In DNA, the CDR3 is TGTGCCTGGAGGGGGACAGGAGGAAACACCATATATTTT. It translates to CAWRGTGGNTIYF.